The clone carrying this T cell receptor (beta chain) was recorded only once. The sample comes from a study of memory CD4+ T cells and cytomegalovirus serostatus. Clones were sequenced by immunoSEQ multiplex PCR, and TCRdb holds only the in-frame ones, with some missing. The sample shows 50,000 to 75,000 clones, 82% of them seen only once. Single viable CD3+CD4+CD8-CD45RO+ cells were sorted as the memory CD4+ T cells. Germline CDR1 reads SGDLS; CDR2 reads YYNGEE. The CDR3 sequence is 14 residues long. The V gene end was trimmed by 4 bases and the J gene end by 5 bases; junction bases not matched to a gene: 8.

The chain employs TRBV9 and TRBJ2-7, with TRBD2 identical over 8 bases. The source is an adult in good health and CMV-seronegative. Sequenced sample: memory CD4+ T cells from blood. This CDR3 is CASSPGGARNEQYF. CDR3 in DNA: TGTGCCAGCAGCCCCGGGGGGGCAAGGAACGAGCAGTACTTC.